Presented here are 21 T cell receptor beta chains from one specimen sequenced in a study of shared clonotypes between healthy human individuals (dated by TCRdb to the early 2020s). Library construction relied on the immunoSEQ multiplex PCR assay. The source is immuneACCESS, and TCRdb retained only in-frame sequences with V and J called. Part of the clones is not carried over; for the studies checked, unresolved V genes explain less than half of this, and the remainder is unexplained. The sample profile shows 2,500,000 or so clones; approximately 90% of them were found once. In total, the top ten clones hold roughly 0.14% of the sample. Sequencing used naive CD4+ T cells sorted from blood. The cell subset or site label, read with the paper, signifies: CD45RA+ positively selected. The source of these receptors is a man aged 18 to 35 in good health.

This chain connects TRBV19 to TRBJ2-1; D is undetermined. The CDR3 is made up of 15 amino acids. Trimming stripped 7 bases from V and 0 bases from J, with 13 bases between. The germline V gene encodes CDR1 LNHDA and CDR2 SQIVND (reference sequence). CDR3 sequence: CASTLGYGSYNEQFF. DNA for the CDR3: TGTGCCAGTACCTTAGGGTACGGCTCCTACAATGAGCAGTTCTTC.

The chain links TRBV18 to TRBJ2-1, with a possible D match to TRBD2 (5 bases). The V gene's germline CDR1 is KGHSH and CDR2 LQKENI. CDR3 length: 14 residues. Trimming took off 1 base at V and 6 bases at J, with 10 bases between the two ends. CDR3 sequence: CASSPLLEGNEQFF. The CDR3 nucleotides read TGTGCCAGCTCACCACTCCTAGAGGGCAATGAGCAGTTCTTC.

This chain links TRBV7-9 with TRBJ2-7, with 10 bases lining up with TRBD1. With 5 bases clipped from V and 7 bases from J, the junction kept 11 bases outside the gene matches. Per the germline V gene, CDR1 is SEHNR and CDR2 is FQNEAQ (reference sequence). This CDR3 is 15 amino acids long. CDR3 nucleotides: TGTGCCAGCAGCGACAGGGGGCACCCTCTACGGGAGCAGTACTTC. Amino acid sequence: CASSDRGHPLREQYF.

The V call is TRBV11-2, the J call TRBJ1-1; 7 bases are a match to TRBD1. Looked up from germline, CDR1 is SGHAT and CDR2 is FQNNGV. Trimming removed 4 bases from V and 0 bases from J; junction bases left unmatched: 14. This CDR3 is built from 18 residues. CDR3 DNA: TGTGCCAGCAGCTCACGACGCAAGGGGGCGGCAATGAACACTGAAGCTTTCTTT. It codes for CASSSRRKGAAMNTEAFF.

The CDR3 sequence is CASTIPGLQETQYF. CDR3 bases: TGCGCCAGCACCATCCCGGGACTCCAAGAGACCCAGTACTTC. The V and J genes are TRBV5-1 and TRBJ2-5; maybe TRBD2 (6 bases). Trimming left V 6 bases short and J 1 base short, with 13 bases between. CDR3 size: 14 residues. Germline values: CDR1 SGHRS, CDR2 YFSETQ.

Concerning this clone: This could be a read error, since a much larger clone is one nucleotide away. Other DNA sequences from this sample encode an identical CDR3 as well. J is TRBJ2-7 and V is TRBV5-1, with D maybe TRBD1 (5 bases). The V end lost 4 bases, the J end lost 0 bases, and 8 bases lay between the germline ends. Per the germline V gene, CDR1 is SGHRS and CDR2 is YFSETQ. The CDR3 covers 13 residues. The CDR3 nucleotides are TGCGCCAGCAGCCTGGACAACTCCTACGAGCAGTACTTC. This translates into CASSLDNSYEQYF.

The V gene is TRBV6-1, the J gene TRBJ2-1, with no clear D. Germline assignment: CDR1 MNHNS and CDR2 SASEGT. The CDR3 is 12 amino acids. With 9 bases removed from V and 4 bases from J, the gap between germline ends came to 10 bases. CDR3 bases: TGTGCCAGTGGGAACAAGTACAATGAGCAGTTCTTC. It yields the protein CASGNKYNEQFF.

J is TRBJ2-7 and V is TRBV11-2; D is unresolved. Germline V gives CDR1 SGHAT, CDR2 FQNNGV. The V and J ends lost 1 base and 3 bases respectively, with 19 bases between them. This CDR3 is 17 amino acids long. CDR3 DNA: TGTGCCAGCAGCTTAGTAGGGTCCGGGTGGATGGACTACGAGCAGTACTTC. It specifies CASSLVGSGWMDYEQYF.

To note about this clone: The identical CDR3 is also encoded by other nucleotide sequences in the sample. The gene calls are TRBV6-5 and TRBJ2-4; 7 bases map to TRBD2. V was pared by 5 bases and J by 0 bases, with 4 bases of the junction left unmatched. Germline V lookup: CDR1 MNHEY, CDR2 SVGAGI. The CDR3 totals 15 residues. Here the CDR3 reads CASSGGGLAKNIQYF. The CDR3 DNA reads as TGTGCCAGCAGTGGGGGGGGACTAGCCAAAAACATTCAGTACTTC.

The chain couples TRBV7-8 to TRBJ2-5; D is perhaps TRBD2 (5 bases). V lost 2 bases, J lost 5 bases, and 9 bases lay in between. This CDR3 contains 13 residues. Germline CDR1 and CDR2: SGHVS and FQNEAQ. The CDR3 DNA reads as TGTGCCAGCAGCTTACGAGGGCGGGAGACCCAGTACTTC. As protein: CASSLRGRETQYF.

The chain is built from TRBV5-1 and TRBJ2-1, with 8 bases that match TRBD1. V was pared by 2 bases and J by 7 bases, with 8 bases of the junction left unmatched. Germline CDR1 SGHRS, CDR2 YFSETQ. The CDR3 contains 15 residues. The CDR3 loop is CASSLGQGMHNEQFF. The CDR3 DNA reads as TGCGCCAGCAGCTTAGGACAGGGTATGCATAATGAGCAGTTCTTC.

This clone has just one count. The V and J genes are TRBV15 and TRBJ2-3; tentatively, D is TRBD1 or TRBD2 (6 bases each). The V and J ends lost 0 bases and 1 base respectively, with 11 bases between them. Germline lookup yields CDR1 LNHNV and CDR2 YYDKDF (reference sequence). The CDR3 runs 16 residues. CDR3: CATSRDLRGGTDTQYF. The CDR3 region has the DNA TGTGCCACCAGCAGAGATCTGAGGGGGGGCACAGATACGCAGTATTTT.

The chain couples TRBV2 to TRBJ2-7; D might be TRBD2 (5 bases). Looked up from germline, CDR1 is SNHLY and CDR2 is FYNNEI. The CDR3 sequence is 12 residues long. V lost 2 bases to trimming and J lost 5 bases, with 7 bases between them. As DNA, the CDR3 is TGTGCCAGCAGTGAATTCGGGAACGAGCAGTACTTC. Amino acids: CASSEFGNEQYF.

J is TRBJ1-1 and V is TRBV27; 7 bases match TRBD1. J was trimmed by 7 bases and V by 8 bases; bases with no gene match: 10. The CDR3 is made up of 13 amino acids. Per the germline V gene, CDR1 is MNHEY and CDR2 is SMNVEV (reference sequence). The CDR3 coding sequence is TGTGCCAGCGGGTACAGGGGAACCATTGAAGCTTTCTTT. Translation: CASGYRGTIEAFF.

The V call is TRBV5-6, the J call TRBJ1-4; D might be TRBD1 (6 bases). The CDR3 has 13 amino acids. Trimming stripped 4 bases from V and 6 bases from J, with 10 bases between. The germline V gene encodes CDR1 SGHDT and CDR2 YYEEEE. The CDR3 region is CASSGKGDEKLFF. CDR3 DNA sequence: TGTGCCAGCAGCGGGAAGGGGGATGAAAAACTGTTTTTT.

The chain combines TRBV12-5 with TRBJ1-5, with no clear D. The CDR3 sequence is 16 residues long. V was cut by 0 bases and J by 0 bases, with 9 bases left in between. In germline, CDR1 is LGHNT, CDR2 FRNRAP. The CDR3 region has the DNA TGTGCTAGTGGTTTGGTACGTGATGATAGCAATCAGCCCCAGCATTTT. Translation: CASGLVRDDSNQPQHF.

This clone was observed once. The rearrangement links TRBV6-6 to TRBJ2-1, with 7 bases that match TRBD1. This CDR3 region has 15 residues. Germline assignment: CDR1 MNHNY and CDR2 SVGAGI (reference sequence). V lost 6 bases to trimming and J lost 0 bases; unmatched junction nucleotides: 5. The CDR3 DNA sequence: TGTGCCAGCAGACCCAGGGGGAACTCCTACAATGAGCAGTTCTTC. This translates into CASRPRGNSYNEQFF.

CDR3 bases: TGCGCCAGCAGCTCCCGACAGGGGGAGACCCAGTACTTC. Translation gives CASSSRQGETQYF. The genes are TRBV5-1 and TRBJ2-5; TRBD1 matches at 8 bases. J lost 5 bases, V lost 3 bases, and 3 bases had no gene match. Germline CDR1 and CDR2: SGHRS and YFSETQ. This CDR3 region has 13 residues.

The gene calls are TRBV6-1 and TRBJ1-5, with no clear D. The V gene's germline CDR1 is MNHNS and CDR2 SASEGT. Trimming took 2 bases from V and 4 from J, leaving 18 bases between them. The CDR3 spans 17 residues. The CDR3 sequence: CASSEILWGLGNQPQHF. DNA of the CDR3: TGTGCCAGCAGTGAAATCCTTTGGGGTTTAGGGAATCAGCCCCAGCATTTT.

J is TRBJ2-1 and V is TRBV18; a weak D match, TRBD2 (5 bases). Germline V lookup: CDR1 KGHSH, CDR2 LQKENI. The CDR3 runs 15 residues. Trimming cost V 3 bases and J 6 bases, with 15 bases left between them. Written as DNA, the CDR3 is TGTGCCAGCTCACCCAGGACTCCTGAGGGCAATGAGCAGTTCTTC. Protein sequence: CASSPRTPEGNEQFF.

The sample holds one count of this clone. One end of the junction does not line up with germline, which may come from a read error. This chain links TRBV6-1 with TRBJ1-6; 7 bases fit TRBD1. Per the germline V gene, CDR1 is MNHNS and CDR2 is SASEGT. The length of the CDR3 is 17 residues. CDR3 in DNA: TGTGCCAGCAGTGCGGGGGGGGTCGGGACAGCCGATTCATCCCTCCACTTT. Its protein is CASSAGGVGTADSSLHF.